This T cell receptor (beta chain) was profiled in a study of identical twins (dated by TCRdb to the mid-2010s). Regarding the research as a whole: The study deep-sequenced TCR alpha and beta repertoires from monozygotic twins, unrelated adults of various ages and cord blood to test whether fetal clonotypes persist. Replicate twin experiments were performed at different times using different library preparation protocols to rule out contamination.

Broader findings and caveats from the paper: Conclusions relied on cross-sectional statistical analysis, since the same donors could not be followed over many years. Fewer insertions were carried by abundant cord blood beta clonotypes, a similar but weaker trend appeared in young adult naive repertoires, and no such trend appeared in memory repertoires. Compared with coincidental sharing between unrelated individuals, an excess of low generation-probability sequences was observed among out-of-frame TCR alpha sequences shared between twins. Invariant T cells such as MAIT and iNKT could partly confound zero-insertion analyses, although diverse VJ usage argued against such confounding for most clonotypes. A weaker excess of twin sharing was found in beta out-of-frame sequences because the signal-to-noise ratio was lowered by fewer shared sequences. In monozygotic twins, out-of-frame TCR alpha sharing was systematically underestimated by recombination models, although the models agreed with sharing between unrelated individuals.

Only healthy Caucasian donors were included. Three pairs of female monozygotic twins, all aged about 18 to 30 years, made up the twin cohort. The RNA used for TCR libraries was isolated from peripheral blood mononuclear cells. Taken from cysteine to phenylalanine, the CDR3 has 14 residues. Only the CDR3 DNA stays, 42 bases, in frame from base 1. The V end loses 0 bases and the J end loses 5 bases, and a stretch of 11 bases separates them. For CDR1 and CDR2, the germline V gene lists MNHEY and SVGEGT. The library came from 5' RACE. These reads were obtained on an Illumina HiSeq 2000. Template switching introduced a universal primer binding site; the final cDNA contained a unique molecular identifier, enabling accurate counting of TCR cDNA molecules. Specific primers in the conserved constant-segment region were used to synthesize first-strand cDNA for TCR alpha and beta chains. To control for contamination, every cDNA library carried two barcodes: a SMART-Mk sample barcode plus Illumina barcodes. TruSeq adapter sequences, together with Illumina sample barcodes, were added in two successive PCR steps. Sequencing of the TCR alpha and beta cDNA libraries was done on the Illumina HiSeq platform using custom primers. From the authors' description of their analysis: MiGEC was used to process raw reads and extract unique molecular identifiers, and MiXCR was used to find CDR3 positions. For each individual, recombination models were inferred using an EM algorithm with the repgenHMM and IGoR tools. Shared clonotype analysis was performed with the tcR package in R, normalizing sharing by the product of cloneset sizes. To study raw recombination without the effects of thymic and clonal selection, out-of-frame nonproductive sequences were analyzed. Starting from the raw public reads, TCRdb applied fastp trimming at Q25, assembled clones with MiXCR and retained in-frame beta chains. Rows merge per CDR3 protein into single entries with the most common DNA and genes. What appears here as the V and J calls and clone size reflects TCRdb's work, not the paper's. Recorded for this sample are about 890,000 distinct CDR3 sequences; over 9% of them occurred a single time. Around 1.6% of the sample lies in the top ten.

This clonotype was observed many times. The antigen it binds to is not known. No per-base quality is available; no much larger clone lies one base away. These data also featured in a second study, about yellow fever vaccine responses in identical twins. Taken from the second paper: The T cell response to vaccination in identical twins was reported by the authors to appear partly convergent and partly personalized. In the study, vaccine-responding T cell clones were precisely tracked in identical twins.

The sequencing sample was made of PBMCs. The chain was built from TRBV6-2 or TRBV6-3 and TRBJ2-7; D gene: possibly TRBD2, on 6 matching bases. The clonotype comes from a woman aged 18-35 years in good health. CDR3 sequence: CASSYSEGSNEQYF. The sequenced DNA: TGTGCCAGCAGTTACTCGGAGGGTTCCAACGAGCAGTACTTC.